The 32 T cell receptor beta chains given below trace back to one sample, sequenced in a study of identical twins. TCRdb reanalysed the 5' RACE reads using MiXCR and keeps one entry per CDR3 protein. Of 400,000 to 550,000 distinct CDR3 sequences in the sample, around an eighth are singletons; the top ten hold about 1%. The same data also contributed to another study, on yellow fever vaccine responses in identical twins.

Material for sequencing was CD4+ T cells sorted from blood. All receptors derive from a woman aged 18-30 years in good health.

The table lists this clonotype with many counts. The rearrangement joins TRBV6-2 or TRBV6-3 to TRBJ2-7; 11 bases are a match to TRBD2. This CDR3 has 13 amino acids. V dropped 6 bases and J dropped 2; count of bases not matched to a gene: 0. Per the germline V gene, CDR1 is MNHEY and CDR2 is SVGEGT. The CDR3 protein is CASRTSGTYEQYF. CDR3 nucleotides: TGTGCCAGCAGGACTAGCGGGACCTACGAGCAGTACTTC.

The V and J genes are TRBV7-9 and TRBJ2-1; 7 bases are a match to TRBD2. This CDR3 region has 17 residues. Trimming took 3 bases from V and 0 from J; bases not matched to a gene: 8. CDR1 and CDR2 from the germline V gene are SEHNR and FQNEAQ (reference sequence). CDR3 protein: CASSFWLAVSSYNEQFF. The CDR3 bases are TGTGCCAGCAGCTTTTGGCTAGCGGTGAGCTCCTACAATGAGCAGTTCTTC.

This chain uses TRBV5-4 with TRBJ1-2; 7 bases match TRBD1. The V and J ends lost 2 bases and 4 bases, in that order; junction bases with no gene match: 2. The CDR3 length is 13 residues. CDR1 is SGHNT, CDR2 YYREEE, per germline (reference sequence). CDR3 loop: CASSFRTGYGYTF. The CDR3 DNA reads as TGTGCCAGCAGCTTCCGGACAGGCTATGGCTACACCTTC.

This sequence joins TRBV12-3 or TRBV12-4 and TRBJ1-2; D may be TRBD1 (6 bases). There are 15 residues in the CDR3. V lost 3 bases, J lost 5 bases, and 16 bases lay in between. Here the CDR3 DNA reads TGTGCCAGCAGTTTCCAGGGGCGCAACCCATATGGCTACACCTTC. Residues: CASSFQGRNPYGYTF.

CDR3 bases: TGTGCCAGCAGTGAATTCGCGTCAGATACGCAGTATTTT. This codes for CASSEFASDTQYF. V is TRBV25-1 and J is TRBJ2-3, with D uncertain. The CDR3 extends over 13 amino acids. Trimming pared 1 base from V and 4 bases from J, leaving 6 bases between. CDR1 and CDR2 from the germline V gene are MGHDK and SYGVNS.

This clonotype has only a few counts. The chain combines TRBV6-1 with TRBJ2-5; 9 nucleotides line up with TRBD2. Germline loops: CDR1 MNHNS, CDR2 SASEGT. V lost 5 bases to trimming and J lost 4 bases; unmatched junction nucleotides: 11. The CDR3 length is 16 residues. In DNA, the CDR3 is TGTGCCAGCAGTCGAAAGAGTAATAGCGGGAGAGAGACCCAGTACTTC. Residues: CASSRKSNSGRETQYF.

This clonotype has a handful of counts. The J gene is TRBJ2-5, the V gene TRBV9; 9 bases are a match to TRBD1. V lost 4 bases and J lost 2; bases outside the gene matches: 6. Germline CDR1 and CDR2: SGDLS and YYNGEE. The CDR3 extends over 15 amino acids. The CDR3 protein is CASSQEGTGQETQYF. In DNA, the CDR3 is TGTGCCAGCAGCCAGGAGGGGACAGGGCAAGAGACCCAGTACTTC.

The sample holds a few counts of this clonotype. The rearrangement uses TRBV14 and TRBJ2-3; D gene unclear. The V and J ends lost 7 bases and 6 bases respectively, with 23 bases between them. Germline V gene sequence: CDR1 SGHDN, CDR2 FVKESK. The CDR3 has 16 residues. CDR3 DNA: TGTGCCAGCAATGATGGCCCAGCCCCGCCTCGGGATACGCAGTATTTT. It encodes CASNDGPAPPRDTQYF. The entire variable domain, with the rest obtained from reference TRBV14 and TRBJ2-3, is as follows: EAGVTQFPSHSVIEKGQTVTLRCDPISGHDNLYWYRRVMGKEIKFLLHFVKESKQDESGMPNNRFLAERTGGTYSTLKVQPAELEDSGVYFCASNDGPAPPRDTQYFGPGTRLTVL.

The chain has TRBV21-1 and TRBJ2-7. TRBV21-1 represents a pseudogene. The CDR3 consists of 15 residues. CDR3 nucleotides: TGTGCCAGCAGCCTCCGCAAAGGACCATACTACGAGCAGTACTTC. Its protein is CASSLRKGPYYEQYF.

This clonotype was observed a few times. CDR3 sequence: CASSSWTSGNPTDTQYF. CDR3 nucleotide sequence: TGTGCCAGCAGCTCATGGACTAGCGGGAACCCCACAGATACGCAGTATTTT. This chain connects TRBV11-2 to TRBJ2-3, with 12 bases that match TRBD2. Looked up from germline, CDR1 is SGHAT and CDR2 is FQNNGV. This CDR3 is 17 amino acids long. V lost 4 bases and J lost 2; bases outside the gene matches: 7.

The chain combines TRBV30 with TRBJ1-6; possibly TRBD1 for D (6 bases). CDR3 length: 13 residues. CDR1 GTSNPN and CDR2 SVGIG come from the germline V gene (reference sequence). Trimming stripped 5 bases from V and 5 bases from J, with 10 bases between. CDR3 sequence (DNA): TGTGCCTGGCTAGGGGGTAATAATTCACCCCTCCACTTT. It is translated as CAWLGGNNSPLHF.

This clonotype has ten or more counts. This chain links TRBV27 with TRBJ2-7, with 7 bases matching TRBD1. Germline assignment: CDR1 MNHEY and CDR2 SMNVEV (reference sequence). V lost 2 bases and J lost 2; bases outside the gene matches: 6. The length of the CDR3 is 15 residues. The CDR3 region has the DNA TGTGCCAGCAGTTTAGGGGCAGGGGGTCCCTACGAGCAGTACTTC. Translating it yields CASSLGAGGPYEQYF.

Many counts were recorded for this clonotype. The J gene is TRBJ2-6, the V gene TRBV29-1, with TRBD2 matching over 9 bases. Germline lookup yields CDR1 SQVTM and CDR2 ANQGSEA. The CDR3 is made up of 14 amino acids. The ends lost 6 bases at V and 3 bases at J; junction bases unmatched: 3. The CDR3 coding sequence is TGCAGCGTGGCGGGAGGGTTTGGGGCCAACGTCCTGACTTTC. Translation: CSVAGGFGANVLTF.

This clonotype was observed a few times. The rearrangement joins TRBV4-3 to TRBJ2-7; unclear D gene. From germline, CDR1 is LGHNA and CDR2 YSLEER. V shed 1 base and J shed 0 bases, with 10 bases lying between them. The CDR3 has 15 residues. Here the CDR3 reads CASSQGPASSYEQYF. The CDR3 nucleotides are TGCGCCAGCAGCCAAGGCCCGGCTAGCTCCTACGAGCAGTACTTC.

The chain recombines TRBV7-2 with TRBJ2-7, with D possibly matching TRBD2 (6 bases). Between the trimmed V and J ends, which lost 0 bases and 1 base, there was a span of 10 bases. Per the germline V gene, CDR1 is SGHTA and CDR2 is FQGNSA. CDR3 length equals 15 residues. This CDR3 is CASSLAGLPSYEQYF. In nucleotides, the CDR3 is TGTGCCAGCAGCTTAGCGGGACTGCCTTCCTACGAGCAGTACTTC.

There are a few counts of this clonotype. The chain links TRBV12-3 or TRBV12-4 to TRBJ2-3; a weak D match, TRBD1 (5 bases). The CDR3 is 17 residues long. The V end was cut by 7 bases, the J end by 2 bases, with 22 bases between. CDR3 nucleotide sequence: TGTGCCAGCACTTTGGGGTGGGGCAGTCGAACCACAGATACGCAGTATTTT. It is translated as CASTLGWGSRTTDTQYF.

This clonotype occurred a few times. The DNA for the CDR3 is TGTGCCAGCAGCTTCATAGCGGGGACGAACACAGATACGCAGTATTTT. Its protein product is CASSFIAGTNTDTQYF. The genes are TRBV7-3 and TRBJ2-3; 8 nucleotides match TRBD2. This CDR3 comprises 16 residues. Germline trimming cut 3 bases from V and 2 bases from J; bases unmatched to any gene: 7. Germline CDR1 reads SGHTA; CDR2 reads FQGTGA.

This chain joins TRBV11-1 and TRBJ2-5; TRBD1 matches 8 bases. CDR3 length equals 18 residues. Germline lookup yields CDR1 SGHAT and CDR2 FQDESV (reference sequence). The junction had 17 bases not matched to a gene; V was cut back by 5 bases and J by 3 bases. Here the CDR3 reads CASSHYRGIGLVEETQYF. The CDR3 region has the DNA TGTGCCAGCAGCCACTACAGGGGGATCGGTTTGGTGGAAGAGACCCAGTACTTC.

This chain uses TRBV5-1 with TRBJ2-1, with TRBD2 matching over 7 bases. Trimming at V came to 0 bases and at J to 5 bases, leaving 14 bases not matched to a gene. The CDR3 runs 18 residues. CDR1 is SGHRS and CDR2 is YFSETQ in the germline V gene. CDR3 residues: CASSLVRSGTINHNEQFF. The CDR3, as DNA: TGCGCCAGCAGCTTGGTTCGCAGCGGGACTATCAATCACAATGAGCAGTTCTTC.

The gene calls are TRBV2 and TRBJ2-3, with 7 positions matching TRBD2. Per germline, CDR1 SNHLY and CDR2 FYNNEI. There are 15 residues in the CDR3. Trimming removed 2 bases from V and 0 bases from J; junction bases left unmatched: 2. In DNA, the CDR3 is TGTGCCAGCAGTGAATCTAGCGGAAGCACAGATACGCAGTATTTT. It is translated as CASSESSGSTDTQYF.

This clonotype has only a few counts. The chain joins TRBV4-1 to TRBJ2-1; TRBD2 aligns across 9 bases. The V segment lost 0 bases and the J segment 8 bases; nucleotides outside the gene matches: 5. CDR3 length: 15 amino acids. Germline CDR1 and CDR2: MGHRA and YSYEKL. Written as DNA, the CDR3 is TGCGCCAGCAGCCAAGATTGGGCTAGCGGGGATGAGCAGTTCTTC. It is translated as CASSQDWASGDEQFF.

In this sample, this clonotype turned up many times. CDR3 in amino acids: CAISDPTTGELFF. The CDR3 region has the DNA TGTGCCATCAGTGATCCGACGACAGGGGAGCTGTTTTTT. This rearrangement joins TRBV10-3 to TRBJ2-2, with D uncertain. Germline assignment: CDR1 ENHRY and CDR2 SYGVKD. The CDR3 is 13 residues long. Between the trimmed V and J ends, which lost 3 bases and 8 bases, there was a span of 10 bases.

There are a few counts of this clonotype. The J gene is TRBJ2-7, the V gene TRBV21-1; the DNA was not compared with TRBD1, the D call given in the table. TRBV21-1 is marked as a pseudogene. This CDR3 has 15 residues. The CDR3 nucleotides are TGTGCCAGCAGCGTCCGGGACAGGGTACCCTACGAGCAGTACTTC. Protein: CASSVRDRVPYEQYF.

The chain carries TRBV9 and TRBJ2-5; a weak D match, TRBD1 (5 bases). Deletions cut 2 bases from V and 0 bases from J, with 11 bases between. This CDR3 is built from 15 residues. From germline, CDR1 is SGDLS and CDR2 YYNGEE. The CDR3, as DNA: TGTGCCAGCAGCGTCACCGGACATAACCAAGAGACCCAGTACTTC. Translation gives CASSVTGHNQETQYF. The complete variable domain, with remaining parts taken from reference TRBV9 and TRBJ2-5, reads DSGVTQTPKHLITATGQRVTLRCSPRSGDLSVYWYQQSLDQGLQFLIQYYNGEERAKGNILERFSAQQFPDLHSELNLSSLELGDSALYFCASSVTGHNQETQYFGPGTRLLVL.

This clonotype was seen only a few times. This chain joins TRBV5-4 and TRBJ1-2, with 8 bases aligning to TRBD1. The CDR3 contains 14 residues. Per germline, CDR1 SGHNT and CDR2 YYREEE (reference sequence). Trimming removed 4 bases from V and 4 bases from J; junction bases left unmatched: 6. The CDR3 sequence is CASSGMTGVYGYTF. CDR3 coding DNA: TGTGCCAGCAGCGGAATGACAGGGGTCTATGGCTACACCTTC.

There are many counts of this clonotype. This sequence joins TRBV5-1 and TRBJ1-1, with D possibly matching TRBD1 (6 bases). Germline assignment: CDR1 SGHRS and CDR2 YFSETQ. CDR3 length equals 14 residues. The V end was cut by 4 bases, the J end by 1 base, with 11 bases between. Here the CDR3 DNA reads TGCGCCAGCAGCCGGCTAGGGGGGAACACTGAAGCTTTCTTT. This codes for CASSRLGGNTEAFF.

This clonotype has a handful of counts. The rearrangement links TRBV5-1 to TRBJ2-3; TRBD2 matches at 9 bases. CDR3 length: 15 residues. V was clipped by 4 bases and J by 2 bases; unmatched bases: 5. Germline CDR1 reads SGHRS; CDR2 reads YFSETQ. The CDR3, as DNA: TGCGCCAGCAGCCCCCCTAGCGGGATCACAGATACGCAGTATTTT. The encoded protein is CASSPPSGITDTQYF.

This chain connects TRBV7-9 to TRBJ2-2; D gene ambiguous. V gave up 2 bases and J gave up 9 bases, with 4 bases separating them. This CDR3 is 11 amino acids long. Germline V lookup: CDR1 SEHNR, CDR2 FQNEAQ (reference sequence). Here the CDR3 reads CASSLRRELFF. The CDR3 DNA sequence: TGTGCCAGCAGCTTACGGCGGGAGCTGTTTTTT.

The chain employs TRBV6-1 and TRBJ1-2, with 10 positions matching TRBD1. The CDR3 contains 14 residues. Germline V CDR1 and CDR2: MNHNS, SASEGT. Germline trimming cut 5 bases from V and 5 bases from J; bases unmatched to any gene: 5. CDR3 residues: CASSPGQGSYGYTF. The CDR3 DNA reads TGTGCCAGCAGTCCGGGACAGGGGTCTTATGGCTACACCTTC.

This clonotype appeared many times. The V call is TRBV11-2, the J call TRBJ2-1; perhaps D is TRBD1 or TRBD2 (5 bases each). Germline V lookup: CDR1 SGHAT, CDR2 FQNNGV. Trimming stripped 3 bases from V and 0 bases from J, with 9 bases between. The CDR3 runs 15 residues. CDR3: CASSLIGGSYNEQFF. The CDR3 nucleotides are TGTGCCAGCAGCTTGATTGGGGGCTCCTACAATGAGCAGTTCTTC. Variable domain in full (rest from reference TRBV11-2 and TRBJ2-1): EAGVAQSPRYKIIEKRQSVAFWCNPISGHATLYWYQQILGQGPKLLIQFQNNGVVDDSQLPKDRFSAERLKGVDSTLKIQPAKLEDSAVYLCASSLIGGSYNEQFFGPGTRLTVL.

V is TRBV27 and J is TRBJ2-7, with unresolved D. With 5 bases removed from V and 1 base from J, the gap between germline ends came to 9 bases. Germline values: CDR1 MNHEY, CDR2 SMNVEV (reference sequence). The CDR3 is 13 amino acids. CDR3 coding DNA: TGTGCCAGCAGTGTCGACGAATCCTACGAGCAGTACTTC. This translates into CASSVDESYEQYF.

This clonotype was seen repeatedly, ten times or more. The rearrangement joins TRBV24-1 to TRBJ1-1; 10 nucleotides agree with TRBD1. The germline V gene has CDR1 KGHDR and CDR2 SFDVKD. The CDR3 is made up of 17 amino acids. Trimming at V came to 7 bases and at J to 0 bases, leaving 10 bases not matched to a gene. The CDR3 DNA is TGTGCCACCAGCCTCGACAGGGGGCCCAATTTGAACACTGAAGCTTTCTTT. This encodes CATSLDRGPNLNTEAFF.